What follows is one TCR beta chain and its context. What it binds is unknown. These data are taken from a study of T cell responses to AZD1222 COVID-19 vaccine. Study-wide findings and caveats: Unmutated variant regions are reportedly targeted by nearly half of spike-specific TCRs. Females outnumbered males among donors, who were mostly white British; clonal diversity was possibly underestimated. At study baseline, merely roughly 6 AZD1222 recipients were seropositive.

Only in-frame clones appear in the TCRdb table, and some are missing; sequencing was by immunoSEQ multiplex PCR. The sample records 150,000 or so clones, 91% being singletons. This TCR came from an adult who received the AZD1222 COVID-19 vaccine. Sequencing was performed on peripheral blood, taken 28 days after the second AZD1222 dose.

CDR3 sequence (DNA): TGTGCCTGGAGTACCCCGGGCCCTGGGGTGGAGACTATCCAGTACTTC. Its protein is CAWSTPGPGVETIQYF. The J gene is TRBJ2-5, the V gene TRBV30; D might be TRBD2 (5 bases). CDR1 and CDR2 from the germline V gene are GTSNPN and SVGIG (reference sequence). CDR3 length: 16 residues. V lost 2 bases, J lost 10 bases, and 26 bases lay in between. Using reference TRBV30 and TRBJ2-5 for the parts outside the CDR3, the full variable domain is SQTIHQWPATLVQPVGSPLSLECTVEGTSNPNLYWYRQAAGRGLQLLFYSVGIGQISSEVPQNLSASRPQDRQFILSSKKLLLSDSGFYLCAWSTPGPGVETIQYFGPGTRLLVL.